This entry lists 18 T cell receptor beta chains sequenced from one sample in a study of blood T cell repertoires in COVID-19. Method: immunoSEQ multiplex PCR; TCRdb's copy keeps in-frame clones and lacks some. This table has about 160,000 clones, approximately 85% appearing once. Sequences were obtained from peripheral blood. The receptor source for this set is a woman in her fifties or sixties with COVID-19, enrolled during active disease.

CDR3 DNA sequence: TGTGCCATCAGTGGGCTAGCGGGGGTCTACAATGAGCAGTTCTTC. This gives the protein CAISGLAGVYNEQFF. The chain joins TRBV10-3 to TRBJ2-1, with 10 bases that match TRBD2. CDR3 size: 15 residues. Germline V CDR1 and CDR2: ENHRY, SYGVKD. The V segment lost 4 bases and the J segment 3 bases; nucleotides outside the gene matches: 3.

For the CDR3, the DNA is TGTGCCACCCGGGGACAGGGTCGCCAAGAGACCCAGTACTTC. This codes for CATRGQGRQETQYF. The rearrangement links TRBV7-9 to TRBJ2-5; 9 bases line up with TRBD1. Germline CDR1 and CDR2: SEHNR and FQNEAQ (reference sequence). The CDR3 extends over 14 amino acids. Trimming took 10 bases from V and 1 from J; bases not matched to a gene: 7.

The V gene is TRBV5-5, the J gene TRBJ2-3; 7 bases match TRBD1. The CDR3 is 15 residues long. Trimming removed 4 bases from V and 1 base from J; junction bases left unmatched: 6. The germline gives CDR1 SGHKS, CDR2 YYEKEE (reference sequence). The CDR3 region is CASSPQGVGTDTQYF. In DNA, the CDR3 is TGTGCCAGCAGCCCCCAGGGGGTAGGCACAGATACGCAGTATTTT.

The J gene is TRBJ2-4, the V gene TRBV24-1, with 7 bases aligning to TRBD1. CDR1 KGHDR and CDR2 SFDVKD come from the germline V gene. J gave up 6 bases and V 2 bases, and 6 bases lay outside the gene matches. The CDR3 is made up of 15 amino acids. The CDR3 protein is CATSDSGTEPNIQYF. In DNA form, the CDR3 reads TGTGCCACCAGTGATTCCGGGACAGAGCCAAACATTCAGTACTTC.

The V call is TRBV6-5, the J call TRBJ2-7, with a weak D call TRBD1 (5 bases). Germline-derived CDR1 and CDR2 are MNHEY and SVGAGI. The CDR3 has 11 residues. Between the trimmed V and J ends, which lost 8 bases and 3 bases, there was a span of 8 bases. The CDR3 spells CASHRNYEQYF. In nucleotides, the CDR3 is TGTGCCAGCCACAGGAACTACGAGCAGTACTTC.

The chain has TRBV3-1 (or the pseudogene TRBV3-2) and TRBJ2-7, with 9 positions matching TRBD1. CDR1 and CDR2 (germline): LGHDT, YNNKEL (reference sequence). The J segment lost 5 bases and the V segment lost 4 bases, leaving 9 bases of the junction unmatched. The CDR3 runs 15 residues. The CDR3 region is CASSLLQGARHEQYF. In nucleotides, the CDR3 is TGTGCCAGCAGCCTCCTACAGGGGGCGCGCCACGAGCAGTACTTC.

Worth noting for this clone: A read error may account for a junction end that differs from germline. The CDR3 sequence: CARRDTSSYNSPLHF. The CDR3 coding sequence is TGTGCCCGGAGGGACACGAGCTCCTATAATTCACCCCTCCACTTT. The chain couples TRBV30 to TRBJ1-6; perhaps TRBD1 as D (6 bases). The CDR3 length is 15 residues. The germline V gene has CDR1 GTSNPN and CDR2 SVGIG (reference sequence).

The chain joins TRBV11-2 to TRBJ1-6, with 8 bases that match TRBD1. The CDR3 is made up of 14 amino acids. V was clipped by 5 bases and J by 7 bases; unmatched bases: 4. Germline V lookup: CDR1 SGHAT, CDR2 FQNNGV. The DNA for the CDR3 is TGTGCCAGCAGCCCAGGACAGGGAAATTCACCCCTCCACTTT. This translates into CASSPGQGNSPLHF.

The rearrangement joins TRBV2 to TRBJ2-7; perhaps TRBD1 as D (6 bases). The CDR3 covers 15 residues. With 6 bases removed from V and 4 bases from J, the gap between germline ends came to 19 bases. CDR1 is SNHLY, CDR2 FYNNEI, per germline. The CDR3, as DNA: TGTGCCAGCAGCGACCCCGGTGGGGGCATATACGAGCAGTACTTC. Its translation: CASSDPGGGIYEQYF.

The chain couples TRBV4-2 to TRBJ2-6; possibly TRBD2 for D (6 bases). The CDR3 length is 17 residues. V was trimmed by 0 bases and J by 4 bases, leaving 13 bases between them. The germline V gene encodes CDR1 LGHNA and CDR2 YNFKEQ. The CDR3 loop is CASSQDLRGDGANVLTF. The CDR3 DNA reads as TGTGCCAGCAGCCAAGATCTGCGGGGAGACGGGGCCAACGTCCTGACTTTC.

Concerning this clone: The junction shows a germline mismatch at one end, possibly a read error. The J gene is TRBJ2-1, the V gene TRBV6-4, with a possible D match to TRBD2 (6 bases). Germline values: CDR1 MRHNA, CDR2 SNTAGT. The CDR3 is 12 residues long. CDR3 protein: CASRDSNNEQFF. The CDR3 DNA reads as TGTGCCAGCCGGGACTCCAACAATGAGCAGTTCTTC.

The chain couples TRBV7-3 to TRBJ2-7; 8 nucleotides agree with TRBD1. CDR1 is SGHTA, CDR2 FQGTGA, per germline. The CDR3 is 14 amino acids. V dropped 0 bases and J dropped 5; count of bases not matched to a gene: 3. Here the CDR3 DNA reads TGTGCCAGCAGCTTAACGCAGGGGGCCCACGAGCAGTACTTC. Translation gives CASSLTQGAHEQYF.

The rearrangement joins TRBV5-1 to TRBJ2-5; weak D call: TRBD2 (5 bases). V was pared by 8 bases and J by 0 bases, with 8 bases between. Germline V CDR1 and CDR2: SGHRS, YFSETQ. The CDR3 has 12 residues. CDR3 residues: CASRGNQETQYF. The CDR3 DNA reads TGCGCCAGTCGGGGAAACCAAGAGACCCAGTACTTC.

The rearrangement uses TRBV2 and TRBJ2-7, with TRBD2 matching 11 bases. The CDR3 spans 14 residues. Germline trimming cut 7 bases from V and 7 bases from J; bases unmatched to any gene: 9. CDR1 and CDR2 (germline): SNHLY, FYNNEI. The DNA of the CDR3 is TGTGCCAGCAACGGGCTAGCGGGGGGCTGGGAGCAGTACTTC. Translated, it gives CASNGLAGGWEQYF. The variable domain in full, with the rest retrieved from reference TRBV2 and TRBJ2-7, is EPEVTQTPSHQVTQMGQEVILRCVPISNHLYFYWYRQILGQKVEFLVSFYNNEISEKSEIFDDQFSVERPDGSNFTLKIRSTKLEDSAMYFCASNGLAGGWEQYFGPGTRLTVT.

This clone was seen just once. The chain recombines TRBV7-8 with TRBJ1-3; TRBD1 agrees at 9 bases. V gave up 5 bases and J gave up 2 bases; unmatched junction bases: 4. This CDR3 comprises 15 residues. Looked up from germline, CDR1 is SGHVS and CDR2 is FQNEAQ. The CDR3 nucleotides are TGTGCCAGCAGCCCGTGGACAGGGGCTGGAAACACCATATATTTT. Translated, it gives CASSPWTGAGNTIYF.

The CDR3 region is CSAGQLSEQYF. In DNA, the CDR3 is TGCAGTGCCGGACAGCTCTCAGAGCAGTACTTC. This chain connects TRBV20-1 to TRBJ2-7, with D tentatively TRBD1 (6 bases). V lost 6 bases and J 7 bases, leaving 13 bases between the germline ends. The CDR3 has 11 residues. Germline V gene sequence: CDR1 DFQATT, CDR2 SNEGSKA (reference sequence).

CDR3 region: CASSLGASVAYEQYF. The CDR3 DNA is TGTGCCAGCAGCCTCGGGGCTAGCGTGGCCTACGAGCAGTACTTC. The chain employs TRBV7-2 and TRBJ2-7, with D maybe TRBD2 (6 bases). The CDR3 has 15 amino acids. Germline V gene data show CDR1 as SGHTA and CDR2 as FQGNSA. Trimming pared 5 bases from V and 2 bases from J, leaving 16 bases between. The full variable domain, with the rest looked up from reference TRBV7-2 and TRBJ2-7, is GAGVSQSPSNKVTEKGKDVELRCDPISGHTALYWYRQSLGQGLEFLIYFQGNSAPDKSGLPSDRFSAERTGGSVSTLTIQRTQQEDSAVYLCASSLGASVAYEQYFGPGTRLTVT.

This rearrangement joins TRBV4-2 to TRBJ2-6; 12 bases match TRBD2. CDR3 size: 18 residues. Trimming removed 5 bases from V and 4 bases from J; junction bases left unmatched: 9. CDR1 and CDR2 (germline): LGHNA, YNFKEQ. DNA of the CDR3: TGTGCCAGCAGCGCCCCTAGCGGGGGGGCGGGAGGGGCCAACGTCCTGACTTTC. Translation: CASSAPSGGAGGANVLTF.